This T cell receptor beta chain derives from a study of identical twins. General study points: Out-of-frame beta sequences exhibited a weaker degree of excess twin sharing. While abundant cord blood beta clonotypes carried fewer insertions, memory repertoires showed no such pattern.

The CDR3 sequence is 12 residues long. The J segment lost 4 bases and the V segment lost 7 bases, leaving 6 bases of the junction unmatched. Germline assignment: CDR1 SQVTM and CDR2 ANQGSEA. A single record per CDR3 protein comes from TCRdb applying MiXCR to the 5' RACE reads. The sample includes nearly 900,000 distinct CDR3 sequences, approximately 13% of them seen just once. This clonotype was detected a few times. The antigen is not known. These sequences were also reported in another study, on yellow fever vaccine responses in identical twins. That work contributes: Among the twins, the vaccine T cell response reportedly seemed partly convergent and partly personalized.

The sample consisted of PBMCs. This clonotype was obtained from a young woman in good health. V and J are TRBV29-1 and TRBJ2-5; 7 bases are shared with TRBD2. The CDR3 DNA follows: TGCAGCGACAGGACTAGTGGAGAGACCCAGTACTTC. Translated: CSDRTSGETQYF.